This is a list of T cell receptor beta chains from one sample in a study of CD4 T cells in relation to SARS-CoV-2 and coronaviruses. Libraries were prepared by immunoSEQ multiplex PCR; TCRdb keeps only in-frame clonotypes and omits some of them. The sample includes about 26,000 clones, 73% of them seen just once. Their recognized antigens are unknown. The specimen was CD4+ T cells from PBMCs, cultured in vitro. The receptors shown here come from a human donor in good health. CDR3s leave out the opening cysteine and the closing phenylalanine or tryptophan. Each record gives: V gene, CDR3 protein.

V gene: TRBV21-1; CDR3 protein: ASSKVWASGVSTGELF
V gene: TRBV24-1; CDR3 protein: ATISGRVIGELF
V gene: TRBV7-9; CDR3 protein: ASSSLGQGAIDTQY
V gene: TRBV19; CDR3 protein: ASSPPGGGILNQPQH
V gene: TRBV11-2; CDR3 protein: ASSTPRGHGELF
V gene: TRBV19; CDR3 protein: ASSTSPVLNTEAF
V gene: TRBV6-2/TRBV6-3; CDR3 protein: ASSFGYGYT
V gene: TRBV5-4; CDR3 protein: ASSPTGLFGETQY
V gene: TRBV18; CDR3 protein: ASSPGTGSSGNTIY
V gene: TRBV6-1; CDR3 protein: ASSEGTGGAETQY
V gene: TRBV5-5; CDR3 protein: ASSLTGEPYEQY
V gene: TRBV7-9; CDR3 protein: ASSLGPGFNQPQH
V gene: TRBV2; CDR3 protein: ASSDLTSGGETQY
V gene: TRBV9; CDR3 protein: ASTTGDGNQPQH
V gene: TRBV25-1; CDR3 protein: ASSEYEAGLIYGYT
V gene: TRBV10-2; CDR3 protein: ASSEMLDSGNTIY
V gene: TRBV13; CDR3 protein: ASSATIRNEQF
V gene: TRBV6-5; CDR3 protein: ASSYERPSTDTQY
V gene: TRBV7-2; CDR3 protein: ASSMPGGGDLFQETQY
V gene: TRBV4-3; CDR3 protein: ASSQANGRGIYGYT
V gene: TRBV5-8; CDR3 protein: ASSSWAGELF
V gene: TRBV7-2; CDR3 protein: ASSSQGAGNQPQH
V gene: TRBV7-2; CDR3 protein: ASSSRLAGDVEQY
V gene: TRBV4-1; CDR3 protein: ASSHPLREEAKNIQY
V gene: TRBV6-5; CDR3 protein: ASSSLQETNTEAF
V gene: TRBV5-4; CDR3 protein: ASSGTGTGLETQY
V gene: TRBV5-5; CDR3 protein: ASSPFEEALGNTIY
V gene: TRBV6-2/TRBV6-3; CDR3 protein: ASSYPTGGNSPLH
V gene: TRBV5-1; CDR3 protein: ASSLGQGGEQF